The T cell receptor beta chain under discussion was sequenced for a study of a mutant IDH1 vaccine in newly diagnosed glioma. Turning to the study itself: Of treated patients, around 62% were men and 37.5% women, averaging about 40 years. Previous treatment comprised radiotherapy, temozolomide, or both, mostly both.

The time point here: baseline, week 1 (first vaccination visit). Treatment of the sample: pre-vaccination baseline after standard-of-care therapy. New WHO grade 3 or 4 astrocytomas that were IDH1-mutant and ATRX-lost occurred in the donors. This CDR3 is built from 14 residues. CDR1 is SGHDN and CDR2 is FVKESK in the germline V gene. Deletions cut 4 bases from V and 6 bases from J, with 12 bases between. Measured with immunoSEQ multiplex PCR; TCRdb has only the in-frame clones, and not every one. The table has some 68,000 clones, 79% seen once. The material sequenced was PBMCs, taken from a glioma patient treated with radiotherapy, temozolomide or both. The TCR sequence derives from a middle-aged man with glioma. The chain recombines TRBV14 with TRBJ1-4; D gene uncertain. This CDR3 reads CASSPGIRDEKLFF. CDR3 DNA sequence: TGTGCCAGCAGCCCGGGCATTCGGGATGAAAAACTGTTTTTT.